One and the same sample provided the 21 T cell receptor beta chains below, sequenced in a study of T cell repertoires in cytomegalovirus infection. TCRdb fed the reads into MiXCR, producing one record per CDR3 protein. The sample lists 100,000 or so distinct CDR3 sequences, about a quarter occurring once. The sequenced material came from CD8+ T cells from PBMCs. The source of these receptors is a human donor in good health (CMV status not recorded). Some clones in this sample may be carry-over from other donors' samples.

This clonotype was detected a few times. The chain couples TRBV2 to TRBJ2-5, with a tentative D call TRBD2 (6 bases). Trimming pared 4 bases from V and 1 base from J, leaving 7 bases between. This CDR3 comprises 13 residues. From germline, CDR1 is SNHLY and CDR2 FYNNEI. The CDR3 loop reads CASSGEAQETQYF. CDR3 nucleotides: TGTGCCAGCAGTGGGGAGGCCCAAGAGACCCAGTACTTC.

This clonotype was observed a handful of times. The chain couples TRBV28 to TRBJ2-7; D unresolved. The CDR3 extends over 12 amino acids. V was shortened by 6 bases and J by 1 base, with 7 bases between the two germline ends. The germline V gene encodes CDR1 MDHEN and CDR2 SYDVKM. Here the CDR3 reads CASSDTSYEQYF. The CDR3 DNA is TGTGCCAGCAGCGACACGTCCTACGAGCAGTACTTC.

This clonotype was observed a handful of times. The gene calls are TRBV4-1 and TRBJ2-2; possibly TRBD1 for D (6 bases). Per germline, CDR1 MGHRA and CDR2 YSYEKL. This CDR3 region has 16 residues. Trimming left V 3 bases short and J 7 bases short, with 18 bases between. The CDR3 bases are TGCGCCAGCAGCCATGGGGACAAACGGGAACACGGGGAGCTGTTTTTT. Encoded protein: CASSHGDKREHGELFF.

This clonotype was recorded a few times. J is TRBJ2-7 and V is TRBV6-6, with a possible D match to TRBD1 (5 bases). V was clipped by 0 bases and J by 0 bases, with 12 bases between them. CDR3 length equals 16 residues. CDR1 and CDR2 (germline): MNHNY, SVGAGI (reference sequence). CDR3: CASSYSTDDSSYEQYF. The DNA of the CDR3 is TGTGCCAGCAGTTACTCCACGGACGACAGCTCCTACGAGCAGTACTTC.

V usage is TRBV28 and J usage is TRBJ2-1; 12 bases align to TRBD2. Trimming at V came to 6 bases and at J to 8 bases, leaving 14 bases not matched to a gene. This CDR3 is 17 amino acids long. CDR1 MDHEN and CDR2 SYDVKM come from the germline V gene. CDR3 protein: CASSQGLAGPLTHEQFF. Here the CDR3 DNA reads TGTGCCAGCAGCCAGGGACTAGCGGGCCCCCTGACGCATGAGCAGTTCTTC.

Notes on this clonotype: This may be a read error: a much more frequent sequence differs by one nucleotide. V gene TRBV7-2 combines with J gene TRBJ2-7; the match to TRBD1 covers 11 bases. The CDR3 contains 13 residues. Looked up from germline, CDR1 is SGHTA and CDR2 is FQGNSA. The CDR3 reads CANSDGTGGEQYF. The CDR3 DNA is TGTGCCAACAGCGACGGGACAGGGGGTGAGCAGTACTTC.

This sequence joins TRBV13 and TRBJ2-7; D is tentatively TRBD1 or TRBD2 (6 bases each). Germline V lookup: CDR1 PRHDT, CDR2 FYEKMQ (reference sequence). Deletions cut 1 base from V and 6 bases from J, with 13 bases between. CDR3 length: 14 amino acids. The CDR3 spells CASSLVVQGGEQYF. Here the CDR3 DNA reads TGTGCCAGCAGCTTAGTCGTACAGGGAGGCGAGCAGTACTTC.

This clonotype was seen at least ten times. This sequence joins TRBV7-8 and TRBJ2-7; 8 bases are a match to TRBD1. This CDR3 region has 17 residues. The V gene's germline CDR1 is SGHVS and CDR2 FQNEAQ. Unmatched junction bases numbered 9, after V lost 1 base and J lost 1 base. The CDR3 protein is CASSLGVRTGSSYEQYF. CDR3 sequence (DNA): TGTGCCAGCAGCTTAGGAGTTCGGACAGGGAGTTCCTACGAGCAGTACTTC.

Concerning this clonotype: This may be a read error, as it is one base from a much larger clone. The chain recombines TRBV7-9 with TRBJ1-1, with D maybe TRBD1 (5 bases). The V gene lost 1 base and the J gene lost 10 bases, with 19 bases spanning the gap. The CDR3 runs to 15 residues. Germline CDR1 SEHNR, CDR2 FQNEAQ (reference sequence). CDR3 nucleotides: TGTGCCAGCAGCTTAGGCTCCAGGGCGAGTTCTGGAGCTTTCTTT. As protein: CASSLGSRASSGAFF.

V usage is TRBV29-1 and J usage is TRBJ1-2; D is ambiguous. With 1 base removed from V and 1 base from J, the gap between germline ends came to 7 bases. The CDR3 runs to 13 residues. Germline CDR1 and CDR2: SQVTM and ANQGSEA. CDR3 sequence: CSVEVVNNYGYTF. CDR3 coding DNA: TGCAGCGTTGAAGTGGTCAATAACTATGGCTACACCTTC.

The V gene is TRBV28, the J gene TRBJ2-3, with D unclear. Trimming left V 7 bases short and J 2 bases short, with 16 bases between. The CDR3 sequence is 15 residues long. Germline CDR1 MDHEN, CDR2 SYDVKM. The CDR3 nucleotides read TGTGCCAGCACCCGGGTCAGCACTTACACAGATACGCAGTATTTT. Residues: CASTRVSTYTDTQYF.

This clonotype was seen repeatedly, ten times or more. The chain combines TRBV7-9 with TRBJ1-2, with TRBD1 matching 12 bases. Per germline, CDR1 SEHNR and CDR2 FQNEAQ (reference sequence). With V trimmed by 4 bases and J by 7 bases, 7 bases remained unmatched. This CDR3 region has 15 residues. Here the CDR3 reads CASSSTGTGGSGYTF. In DNA, the CDR3 is TGTGCCAGCAGCTCAACCGGGACAGGGGGCTCTGGCTACACCTTC.

The chain links TRBV20-1 to TRBJ1-1; D gene ambiguous. The CDR3 spans 14 residues. With 5 bases removed from V and 1 base from J, the gap between germline ends came to 14 bases. Germline CDR1 reads DFQATT; CDR2 reads SNEGSKA (reference sequence). CDR3 DNA sequence: TGCAGTGCTCCCAGGACGGTGGGGAACACTGAAGCTTTCTTT. It yields the protein CSAPRTVGNTEAFF.

In its sample, this clonotype was seen many times. The chain employs TRBV7-7 and TRBJ2-7; D gene ambiguous. Germline V gives CDR1 SSHAT, CDR2 FNYEAQ (reference sequence). V was pared by 1 base and J by 1 base, with 5 bases between. The CDR3 has 13 amino acids. The CDR3 loop reads CASSLGPSYEQYF. CDR3 sequence (DNA): TGTGCCAGCAGCTTAGGTCCGTCCTACGAGCAGTACTTC.

The sample holds a few counts of this clonotype. This chain uses TRBV19 with TRBJ2-1, with TRBD2 matching 11 bases. CDR1 LNHDA and CDR2 SQIVND come from the germline V gene (reference sequence). Trimming at V came to 3 bases and at J to 0 bases, leaving 4 bases not matched to a gene. This CDR3 has 17 residues. CDR3 DNA sequence: TGTGCCAGTAGTATGACTAGCGGGACGAGCTCCTACAATGAGCAGTTCTTC. Its translation is CASSMTSGTSSYNEQFF.

In this sample, this clonotype turned up many times. The chain links TRBV11-2 to TRBJ2-7; no reliable D call. CDR3 length: 14 residues. CDR1 SGHAT and CDR2 FQNNGV come from the germline V gene. The germline V and J ends were trimmed by 1 base and 7 bases, with 14 bases remaining between them. Here the CDR3 reads CASSLGPPIGEQYF. As DNA, the CDR3 is TGTGCCAGCAGCTTAGGACCCCCAATAGGGGAGCAGTACTTC. Complete variable domain (other parts from reference TRBV11-2 and TRBJ2-7): EAGVAQSPRYKIIEKRQSVAFWCNPISGHATLYWYQQILGQGPKLLIQFQNNGVVDDSQLPKDRFSAERLKGVDSTLKIQPAKLEDSAVYLCASSLGPPIGEQYFGPGTRLTVT.

J is TRBJ2-3 and V is TRBV6-4, with D unresolved. Trimming stripped 0 bases from V and 6 bases from J, with 7 bases between. CDR1 and CDR2 from the germline V gene are MRHNA and SNTAGT. This CDR3 has 13 amino acids. The CDR3 spells CASSDSMGDTQYF. For the CDR3, the DNA is TGTGCCAGCAGTGACTCGATGGGGGATACGCAGTATTTT.

The V and J genes are TRBV7-6 and TRBJ2-2; TRBD2 agrees at 14 bases. The CDR3 is 16 residues long. J was trimmed by 7 bases and V by 5 bases; bases with no gene match: 6. Per germline, CDR1 SGHVS and CDR2 FNYEAQ. CDR3 bases: TGTGCCAGCAGCACGACTAGCGGGAGGGCCGGCGGGGAGCTGTTTTTT. Its translation is CASSTTSGRAGGELFF.

This clonotype was recorded only once. The V gene is TRBV19, the J gene TRBJ2-7, with TRBD1 matching 10 bases. The germline gives CDR1 LNHDA, CDR2 SQIVND (reference sequence). V shed 4 bases, J shed 2 bases, and the junction held 5 bases outside the gene matches. The CDR3 is 15 residues long. CDR3 coding DNA: TGTGCCAGTAGTACCCCCGGGACAGGGGCCTACGAGCAGTACTTC. It specifies CASSTPGTGAYEQYF.

This clonotype came up many times. The chain uses TRBV11-2 and TRBJ1-2, with a weak D call TRBD1 (5 bases). With 3 bases removed from V and 7 bases from J, the gap between germline ends came to 12 bases. The CDR3 contains 13 residues. CDR1 SGHAT and CDR2 FQNNGV come from the germline V gene. CDR3 sequence reads: CASSFLRDAGYTF. CDR3 sequence (DNA): TGTGCCAGCAGCTTTCTCAGGGATGCTGGCTACACCTTC.

A few counts support this clonotype. The chain links TRBV5-1 to TRBJ2-7, with a possible D match to TRBD2 (6 bases). The CDR3 covers 12 residues. Germline V gene sequence: CDR1 SGHRS, CDR2 YFSETQ. V shed 0 bases and J shed 6 bases, with 7 bases lying between them. In nucleotides, the CDR3 is TGCGCCAGCAGCTTGGTGGGGGGCGAGCAGTACTTC. Its translation is CASSLVGGEQYF.